This T cell receptor beta chain was retrieved from a study of T cells after posttransplantation cyclophosphamide. Study-wide results and limits: Skin or GI-infiltrating T cells shared few TRB sequences with blood. Later post-transplant blood repertoires were often dominated by donor CD8+ memory clones.

Sequencing used immunoSEQ multiplex PCR; TCRdb keeps in-frame clones, though not all of them. This table holds fewer than 20,000 clones, 80% to 90% found once. Control samples came 1 year after myeloablative marrow transplants with methotrexate plus calcineurin inhibitor. A single count supports this clone. Its matching antigen is unknown. Germline CDR1 reads MNHNS; CDR2 reads SASEGT. Trimming left V 7 bases short and J 0 bases short, with 15 bases between. The CDR3 extends over 15 amino acids. This TCR came from a male patient between 25 and 39 years old who received an allogeneic stem cell transplant from an unrelated donor, was CMV-positive, and had acute and chronic GVHD. Some T cells may trace back to the graft donor. Specimen: PBMCs, collected roughly 460 days after allogeneic stem cell transplant with calcineurin inhibitor and methotrexate. The V gene is TRBV6-1, the J gene TRBJ1-1; D is unclear. The CDR3 DNA is TGTGCCAGCATGGGTGAGACTTTTCTGAACACTGAAGCTTTCTTT. Translated, it gives CASMGETFLNTEAFF.